This passage covers 27 T cell receptor beta chains from one sample sequenced in a study of neoadjuvant anti-PD-1 for oral cavity cancer. Assay: immunoSEQ multiplex PCR; the TCRdb copy retains only in-frame clones and omits some. This sample carries 55,000 to 80,000 clones, about 90% of them seen once, and the ten largest clones take 2.5% to 3%. Time point meaning: after neoadjuvant nivolumab, at surgical resection. This material consisted of PBMCs, taken after nivolumab (anti-PD-1) treatment. These receptors originate from a person between 40 and 85 years old with oral cavity squamous cell carcinoma.

The gene calls are TRBV28 and TRBJ2-7; the D gene is possibly TRBD2 (5 bases). This CDR3 contains 16 residues. Trimming stripped 4 bases from V and 2 bases from J, with 18 bases between. Germline values: CDR1 MDHEN, CDR2 SYDVKM. The CDR3 loop reads CASSSLFSSGTYEQYF. The CDR3 nucleotides are TGTGCCAGCAGTTCGTTATTCTCCAGCGGAACCTACGAGCAGTACTTC.

The chain links TRBV5-1 to TRBJ1-1; D is perhaps TRBD1 (5 bases). The CDR3 is 15 residues long. V was clipped by 4 bases and J by 3 bases, with 16 bases between them. Germline V gene lookup returns CDR1 SGHRS and CDR2 YFSETQ. DNA for the CDR3: TGCGCCAGCAGCCCCTCCCGGCGACAGTACACTGAAGCTTTCTTT. Translated, it gives CASSPSRRQYTEAFF.

This clone was detected only once. The chain links TRBV27 to TRBJ1-3; 8 bases are shared with TRBD1. The CDR3 length is 16 residues. Germline values: CDR1 MNHEY, CDR2 SMNVEV (reference sequence). The junction had 6 bases not matched to a gene; V was cut back by 2 bases and J by 3 bases. CDR3 DNA sequence: TGTGCCAGCAGTTTAAGGGCAGGGGGCTATGGAAACACCATATATTTT. Translated, it gives CASSLRAGGYGNTIYF.

The chain combines TRBV19 with TRBJ1-4, with 7 bases matching TRBD1. Germline values: CDR1 LNHDA, CDR2 SQIVND (reference sequence). CDR3 length: 16 amino acids. V lost 4 bases, J lost 6 bases, and 11 bases stayed unmatched. CDR3 in amino acids: CASSTGIRGGDEKLFF. As DNA, the CDR3 is TGTGCCAGTAGTACTGGGATAAGAGGGGGCGATGAAAAACTGTTTTTT.

The CDR3, as DNA: TGTGCCACCAGCAGGGGTGTGGAGGGTGACACCATATATTTT. This encodes CATSRGVEGDTIYF. V and J are TRBV15 and TRBJ1-3; no definite D call. There are 14 residues in the CDR3. The V end lost 3 bases, the J end lost 8 bases, and 14 bases lay between the germline ends. Germline CDR1 is LNHNV and CDR2 is YYDKDF (reference sequence).

V is TRBV15 and J is TRBJ1-3; D not certain. Germline V gives CDR1 LNHNV, CDR2 YYDKDF (reference sequence). This CDR3 has 15 residues. V lost 2 bases and J 3 bases, leaving 11 bases between the germline ends. CDR3 in amino acids: CATSRPSEGGNTIYF. Here the CDR3 DNA reads TGTGCCACCAGCAGACCCTCCGAGGGTGGAAACACCATATATTTT.

The rearrangement uses TRBV30 and TRBJ1-1, with D unclear. With 0 bases removed from V and 1 base from J, the gap between germline ends came to 6 bases. The CDR3 loop spans 13 amino acids. Germline V gene lookup returns CDR1 GTSNPN and CDR2 SVGIG (reference sequence). Written as DNA, the CDR3 is TGTGCCTGGAGTGTATGGTCGAACACTGAAGCTTTCTTT. Amino acids: CAWSVWSNTEAFF.

The CDR3 spells CASSYRGGNQPQHF. CDR3 bases: TGTGCCAGCAGTTATAGGGGGGGCAATCAGCCCCAGCATTTT. This chain joins TRBV6-5 and TRBJ1-5, with D possibly matching TRBD1 (6 bases). V lost 3 bases and J lost 2, with 8 bases in between. CDR1 is MNHEY, CDR2 SVGAGI, per germline. The CDR3 is 14 amino acids.

The chain has TRBV15 and TRBJ1-2, with D possibly being TRBD1 (6 bases). The V gene's germline CDR1 is LNHNV and CDR2 YYDKDF (reference sequence). V dropped 3 bases and J dropped 12 bases, with 23 bases sitting between them. The CDR3 sequence is 15 residues long. The CDR3 DNA is TGTGCCACCAGCAGGACGATAGACAGGCCATCATTTCACACCTTC. Amino acid sequence: CATSRTIDRPSFHTF.

This chain connects TRBV5-4 to TRBJ2-1; possibly TRBD2 for D (6 bases). This CDR3 contains 14 residues. Germline CDR1 and CDR2: SGHNT and YYREEE (reference sequence). V was pared by 1 base and J by 6 bases, with 11 bases between. CDR3 region: CASSLWREFNEQFF. The CDR3 bases are TGTGCCAGCAGCTTGTGGCGGGAATTCAATGAGCAGTTCTTC.

This chain uses TRBV5-8 with TRBJ2-7; D ambiguous. Germline CDR1 reads SGHTS; CDR2 reads YDEGEE. V was pared by 4 bases and J by 7 bases, with 21 bases between. This CDR3 has 15 amino acids. CDR3 coding DNA: TGTGCCAGCAGCCCGCCGGCCCGTCTCCTTCTTGAGCAGTACTTC. This gives the protein CASSPPARLLLEQYF. The full variable domain, rest sourced from reference TRBV5-8 and TRBJ2-7, is EAGVTQSPTHLIKTRGQQATLRCSPISGHTSVYWYQQALGLGLQFLLWYDEGEERNRGNFPPRFSGRQFPNYSSELNVNALELEDSALYLCASSPPARLLLEQYFGPGTRLTVT.

CDR3 sequence reads: CSFFGVNNEQFF. CDR3 DNA: TGCAGCTTTTTCGGGGTAAACAATGAGCAGTTCTTC. The gene calls are TRBV29-1 and TRBJ2-1; weak D call: TRBD2 (5 bases). Germline assignment: CDR1 SQVTM and CDR2 ANQGSEA. V was clipped by 8 bases and J by 5 bases, with 13 bases between them. This CDR3 is built from 12 residues.

The rearrangement joins TRBV2 to TRBJ1-2; D may be TRBD1 (5 bases). The CDR3 totals 13 residues. The germline gives CDR1 SNHLY, CDR2 FYNNEI. Between the trimmed V and J ends, which lost 6 bases and 2 bases, there was a span of 10 bases. CDR3 coding DNA: TGTGCCAGCAGGGGACGGTCCAACTATGGCTACACCTTC. Translating gives CASRGRSNYGYTF.

The chain links TRBV30 to TRBJ1-3; no clear D. Germline V gene sequence: CDR1 GTSNPN, CDR2 SVGIG (reference sequence). The CDR3 has 13 amino acids. Trimming pared 3 bases from V and 3 bases from J, leaving 9 bases between. DNA for the CDR3: TGTGCCTGGAGCCCCGGGCTTGGAAACACCATATATTTT. It specifies CAWSPGLGNTIYF.

The chain employs TRBV9 and TRBJ2-2; TRBD2 is a possible D gene (5 bases). This CDR3 comprises 14 residues. The germline V gene has CDR1 SGDLS and CDR2 YYNGEE. V was clipped by 4 bases and J by 5 bases, with 12 bases between them. In DNA form, the CDR3 reads TGTGCCAGCAGCATCCTAGCCGGGACCGGGGAGCTGTTTTTT. Translating it yields CASSILAGTGELFF. Full variable domain (missing parts from reference TRBV9 and TRBJ2-2): DSGVTQTPKHLITATGQRVTLRCSPRSGDLSVYWYQQSLDQGLQFLIQYYNGEERAKGNILERFSAQQFPDLHSELNLSSLELGDSALYFCASSILAGTGELFFGEGSRLTVL.

The chain uses TRBV5-1 and TRBJ2-1, with TRBD2 matching 10 bases. J gave up 1 base and V 1 base, and 11 bases lay outside the gene matches. Germline V CDR1 and CDR2: SGHRS, YFSETQ. This CDR3 comprises 19 residues. The CDR3 DNA sequence: TGCGCCAGCAGCTTGAAACAGACGGCTAGCGGGAGTTCCTACAATGAGCAGTTCTTC. This sequence encodes CASSLKQTASGSSYNEQFF.

In its sample, this clone was seen a few times. The chain links TRBV4-1 to TRBJ1-2; no definite D call. CDR1 MGHRA and CDR2 YSYEKL come from the germline V gene. Between the trimmed V and J ends, which lost 4 bases and 0 bases, there was a span of 12 bases. CDR3 length equals 15 residues. CDR3 sequence (DNA): TGCGCCAGCAGCCTCGGGAGGGTGTCTAACTATGGCTACACCTTC. Encoded protein: CASSLGRVSNYGYTF.

The count of this clone is one. V gene TRBV12-5 combines with J gene TRBJ1-2, with no clear D. V was clipped by 1 base and J by 4 bases, with 13 bases between them. There are 15 residues in the CDR3. The germline CDR1 and CDR2 sequences are LGHNT and FRNRAP. The CDR3 spells CASGLGRLSIYGYTF. DNA for the CDR3: TGTGCTAGTGGTTTGGGACGGCTCTCAATCTATGGCTACACCTTC.

The chain carries TRBV4-1 and TRBJ2-7, with D perhaps given as TRBD1 or TRBD2 (5 bases each). This CDR3 has 13 amino acids. Germline CDR1 MGHRA, CDR2 YSYEKL. V gave up 4 bases and J gave up 0 bases, with 7 bases separating them. For the CDR3, the DNA is TGCGCCAGCAGCCGGGGGAGCTCCTACGAGCAGTACTTC. Residues: CASSRGSSYEQYF.

V gene TRBV11-2 combines with J gene TRBJ2-2; TRBD2 agrees at 10 bases. The V gene end was trimmed by 6 bases and the J gene end by 5 bases; junction bases not matched to a gene: 9. The CDR3 has 16 amino acids. From germline, CDR1 is SGHAT and CDR2 FQNNGV. For the CDR3, the DNA is TGTGCCAGCAGGGGAATAGCGGGAGGAAGGACCGGGGAGCTGTTTTTT. Translating it yields CASRGIAGGRTGELFF.

The chain joins TRBV11-2 to TRBJ1-2; perhaps TRBD1 as D (5 bases). CDR1 SGHAT and CDR2 FQNNGV come from the germline V gene. The germline V and J ends were trimmed by 4 bases and 0 bases, with 18 bases remaining between them. CDR3 length: 17 residues. CDR3 nucleotide sequence: TGTGCCAGCAGCTACTTAAACCTCGACAGAGCTAACTATGGCTACACCTTC. This gives the protein CASSYLNLDRANYGYTF.

The chain combines TRBV11-2 with TRBJ2-1; the match to TRBD2 covers 9 bases. Trimming removed 3 bases from V and 4 bases from J; junction bases left unmatched: 4. Germline loops: CDR1 SGHAT, CDR2 FQNNGV. The CDR3 has 15 amino acids. CDR3 DNA: TGTGCCAGCAGCTTTTCTAGCGGGACTTACAATGAGCAGTTCTTC. It yields the protein CASSFSSGTYNEQFF.

This clone has just one count. The chain employs TRBV6-6 and TRBJ2-7; 8 positions agree with TRBD2. The J segment lost 5 bases and the V segment lost 6 bases, leaving 15 bases of the junction unmatched. The CDR3 is 16 amino acids. Germline CDR1 is MNHNY and CDR2 is SVGAGI (reference sequence). CDR3 coding DNA: TGTGCCAGCAGCCAGTTCACCGGGACTAGAAGCCACGAGCAGTACTTC. Amino acids: CASSQFTGTRSHEQYF.

The chain combines TRBV5-1 with TRBJ2-1, with 9 bases that match TRBD2. The CDR3 is 15 residues long. The germline gives CDR1 SGHRS, CDR2 YFSETQ. With V trimmed by 2 bases and J by 3 bases, 3 bases remained unmatched. In DNA form, the CDR3 reads TGCGCCAGCAGCTTAACTAGCGGGTTCTACAATGAGCAGTTCTTC. Translating gives CASSLTSGFYNEQFF.

The chain carries TRBV6-4 and TRBJ1-1; D is perhaps TRBD1 (6 bases). Per the germline V gene, CDR1 is MRHNA and CDR2 is SNTAGT. V was clipped by 6 bases and J by 1 base, with 12 bases between them. The CDR3 runs to 14 residues. CDR3 DNA sequence: TGTGCCAGCAGAGTGGGGGCGGCGAACACTGAAGCTTTCTTT. Translated: CASRVGAANTEAFF.

The chain links TRBV2 to TRBJ2-6, with D maybe TRBD2 (7 bases). CDR3 length equals 15 residues. Germline assignment: CDR1 SNHLY and CDR2 FYNNEI. V lost 7 bases, J lost 1 base, and 11 bases lay in between. CDR3 in DNA: TGTGCCAGCATGAGGGGGGGTTCTGGGGCCAACGTCCTGACTTTC. This sequence encodes CASMRGGSGANVLTF.

The chain carries TRBV10-3 and TRBJ2-3, with 12 bases that match TRBD2. Germline CDR1 ENHRY, CDR2 SYGVKD. V gave up 6 bases and J gave up 6 bases; unmatched junction bases: 10. This CDR3 has 16 amino acids. CDR3: CAISRLLAGGSDTQYF. The CDR3 DNA sequence: TGTGCCATCAGCCGATTACTAGCGGGAGGCAGCGATACGCAGTATTTT.